Listed here are 18 T cell receptor beta chains from one sample, sequenced in a study of T cell responses to AZD1222 COVID-19 vaccine. Clones were sequenced by immunoSEQ multiplex PCR, and TCRdb holds only the in-frame ones, with some missing. The sample holds 65,000 or so clones, around 83% seen once. Sequences were derived from peripheral blood, sampled on day 0 of AZD1222 vaccination. These receptors were taken from an adult in good health.

The CDR3 region is CASSARTGGPSNEKLFF. The CDR3 DNA reads TGTGCCAGCAGCGCACGGACAGGGGGTCCCTCTAATGAAAAACTGTTTTTT. The gene calls are TRBV9 and TRBJ1-4; TRBD1 agrees at 10 bases. The germline CDR1 and CDR2 sequences are SGDLS and YYNGEE. This CDR3 contains 17 residues. Trimming cost V 3 bases and J 3 bases; bases outside gene matches: 8.

This clone was seen once. This rearrangement joins TRBV14 to TRBJ1-6, with D unresolved. Germline values: CDR1 SGHDN, CDR2 FVKESK. Trimming removed 6 bases at V and 6 bases at J, with 12 bases between. The CDR3 has 14 amino acids. This chain's CDR3 is CASSPEHGNSPLHF. The DNA for the CDR3 is TGTGCCAGCAGTCCGGAGCATGGTAATTCACCCCTCCACTTT.

The sample holds a few counts of this clone. The chain recombines TRBV5-1 with TRBJ1-5; TRBD1 matches 7 bases. Per the germline V gene, CDR1 is SGHRS and CDR2 is YFSETQ. The CDR3 runs 16 residues. V lost 0 bases to trimming and J lost 3 bases; unmatched junction nucleotides: 6. In DNA, the CDR3 is TGCGCCAGCAGCTTGGGACAGGGAGGTCCCAATCAGCCCCAGCATTTT. Translating it yields CASSLGQGGPNQPQHF.

This chain connects TRBV6-1 to TRBJ1-5; 9 bases fit TRBD1. The CDR3 is 16 amino acids. Trimming removed 3 bases from V and 7 bases from J; junction bases left unmatched: 10. Germline V gene data show CDR1 as MNHNS and CDR2 as SASEGT. The CDR3, as DNA: TGTGCCAGCAGTGACCTATCGGGGACAGGGAACCAGCCCCAGCATTTT. Amino acids: CASSDLSGTGNQPQHF.

The V and J genes are TRBV28 and TRBJ1-1; D remains unclear. Germline CDR1 reads MDHEN; CDR2 reads SYDVKM. V was cut by 5 bases and J by 7 bases, with 23 bases left in between. The CDR3 contains 16 residues. The CDR3 DNA reads as TGTGCCAGCAGTAAAGCCGCAGGATGGTCGGAGGATGAAGCTTTCTTT. Its protein product is CASSKAAGWSEDEAFF. Using reference TRBV28 and TRBJ1-1 for the parts outside the CDR3, the full variable domain is DVKVTQSSRYLVKRTGEKVFLECVQDMDHENMFWYRQDPGLGLRLIYFSYDVKMKEKGDIPEGYSVSREKKERFSLILESASTNQTSMYLCASSKAAGWSEDEAFFGQGTRLTVV.

CDR3 residues: CASSKDLGPPRHEQYF. The CDR3 DNA sequence: TGTGCCAGCAGCAAAGACCTAGGACCACCGCGGCACGAGCAGTACTTC. The V and J genes are TRBV21-1 and TRBJ2-7. TRBV21-1 is a documented pseudogene. The CDR3 is 16 amino acids.

This clone was counted between two and nine times. The chain has TRBV5-1 and TRBJ2-3; 8 positions match TRBD2. CDR3 length: 13 amino acids. Germline CDR1 reads SGHRS; CDR2 reads YFSETQ. After removal of 4 bases from V and 3 bases from J, the junction contained 1 base not matched to a gene. CDR3 in DNA: TGCGCCAGCAGCCCGGGGGGGACAGATACGCAGTATTTT. Its protein is CASSPGGTDTQYF.

CDR3 sequence reads: CASSIAGPGANVLTF. CDR3 DNA: TGTGCCAGTAGTATAGCGGGGCCTGGGGCCAACGTCCTGACTTTC. V usage is TRBV19 and J usage is TRBJ2-6; TRBD1 or TRBD2 may be the D gene (5 bases each). The V and J ends lost 1 base and 2 bases respectively, with 6 bases between them. The CDR3 is 15 amino acids. Germline-derived CDR1 and CDR2 are LNHDA and SQIVND (reference sequence). The variable domain in full, completed from reference TRBV19 and TRBJ2-6, reads DGGITQSPKYLFRKEGQNVTLSCEQNLNHDAMYWYRQDPGQGLRLIYYSQIVNDFQKGDIAEGYSVSREKKESFPLTVTSAQKNPTAFYLCASSIAGPGANVLTFGAGSRLTVL.

This rearrangement joins TRBV3-1 (or the pseudogene TRBV3-2) to TRBJ2-5; TRBD2 matches 7 bases. The CDR3 has 13 residues. The V gene's germline CDR1 is LGHDT and CDR2 YNNKEL (reference sequence). Germline trimming cut 6 bases from V and 4 bases from J; bases unmatched to any gene: 5. CDR3 in DNA: TGTGCCAGCAGGTCCCCGGGGGGAGAGACCCAGTACTTC. Amino acids: CASRSPGGETQYF.

The chain recombines TRBV27 with TRBJ2-7, with D unresolved. CDR1 and CDR2 from the germline V gene are MNHEY and SMNVEV (reference sequence). This CDR3 has 15 residues. Trimming left V 4 bases short and J 0 bases short, with 13 bases between. The CDR3 here is CASSSLGRSSYEQYF. The CDR3 coding sequence is TGTGCCAGCAGTTCCCTGGGCCGGAGCTCCTACGAGCAGTACTTC.

V usage is TRBV11-3 and J usage is TRBJ2-5, with 10 bases fitting TRBD1. The V segment lost 0 bases and the J segment 2 bases; nucleotides outside the gene matches: 6. CDR3 length: 17 residues. Germline assignment: CDR1 SGHNT and CDR2 YENEEA. The CDR3 coding sequence is TGTGCCAGCAGCTTAGATCGGAGGGGACAGGGGCAAGAGACCCAGTACTTC. Protein: CASSLDRRGQGQETQYF.

The chain is built from TRBV6-5 and TRBJ1-5; no firm D call. Germline assignment: CDR1 MNHEY and CDR2 SVGAGI. This CDR3 has 14 amino acids. The V gene lost 1 base and the J gene lost 0 bases, with 4 bases spanning the gap. Here the CDR3 reads CASSYFRSNQPQHF. For the CDR3, the DNA is TGTGCCAGCAGTTACTTTCGTAGCAATCAGCCCCAGCATTTT.

This rearrangement joins TRBV27 to TRBJ2-1; TRBD2 matches at 13 bases. Germline loops: CDR1 MNHEY, CDR2 SMNVEV (reference sequence). After removal of 0 bases from V and 8 bases from J, the junction contained 7 bases not matched to a gene. The CDR3 runs to 17 residues. Here the CDR3 DNA reads TGTGCCAGCAGTTTATCCTACGGACTAGCGGGGGTGGATGAGCAGTTCTTC. Protein sequence: CASSLSYGLAGVDEQFF.

The chain has TRBV29-1 and TRBJ2-7; TRBD1 matches at 9 bases. After removal of 5 bases from V and 3 bases from J, the junction contained 11 bases not matched to a gene. The CDR3 runs 15 residues. Germline-derived CDR1 and CDR2 are SQVTM and ANQGSEA. The chain's CDR3 is CSVFSGLDRGYEQYF. DNA for the CDR3: TGCAGCGTTTTTAGTGGATTGGACAGGGGCTACGAGCAGTACTTC.

This clone occurred a few times. The V gene is TRBV7-2, the J gene TRBJ1-3; D unclear. The V end lost 2 bases, the J end lost 4 bases, and 24 bases lay between the germline ends. Germline V gives CDR1 SGHTA, CDR2 FQGNSA. This CDR3 has 19 residues. The CDR3 protein is CASSLNLLRAPRRGNTIYF. For the CDR3, the DNA is TGTGCCAGCAGCTTAAATTTACTCCGGGCCCCGAGACGAGGAAACACCATATATTTT.

The chain uses TRBV4-2 and TRBJ2-7; D is possibly TRBD1 (5 bases). The V gene's germline CDR1 is LGHNA and CDR2 YNFKEQ. This CDR3 spans 16 amino acids. Trimming removed 1 base at V and 2 bases at J, with 15 bases between. The CDR3 nucleotides are TGTGCCAGCAGCCAAGCCTCAGGGCAAGGAACCTACGAGCAGTACTTC. Its translation: CASSQASGQGTYEQYF.

This clone showed up just once. The chain is built from TRBV2 and TRBJ1-2, with D perhaps TRBD1 (5 bases). Germline lookup yields CDR1 SNHLY and CDR2 FYNNEI. V lost 4 bases, J lost 5 bases, and 11 bases lay in between. The CDR3 contains 13 residues. CDR3 sequence (DNA): TGTGCCAGCAGTGGGGACGGCCAATATGGCTACACCTTC. Translation gives CASSGDGQYGYTF.

This chain connects TRBV30 to TRBJ2-3, with 8 bases matching TRBD1. Germline lookup yields CDR1 GTSNPN and CDR2 SVGIG (reference sequence). The CDR3 spans 18 residues. The V segment lost 3 bases and the J segment 0 bases; nucleotides outside the gene matches: 14. CDR3 sequence reads: CAWSRDRTFRRSTDTQYF. CDR3 DNA: TGTGCCTGGAGCCGGGACAGGACCTTCCGGAGGAGCACAGATACGCAGTATTTT. Looking up the rest from reference TRBV30 and TRBJ2-3 gives the full variable domain: SQTIHQWPATLVQPVGSPLSLECTVEGTSNPNLYWYRQAAGRGLQLLFYSVGIGQISSEVPQNLSASRPQDRQFILSSKKLLLSDSGFYLCAWSRDRTFRRSTDTQYFGPGTRLTVL.